These T cell receptor beta chains were read from a single sample in a study of a mutant IDH1 vaccine in newly diagnosed glioma. Their target antigens are unknown. The method was immunoSEQ multiplex PCR; TCRdb's version includes in-frame clones alone and lacks a portion of them. Of around 26,000 clones listed, 70% were seen once; the top ten hold approximately 9.9%. The material was peripheral blood mononuclear cells (PBMCs), obtained from a glioma patient whose treatment included an IDH1 peptide vaccine. These receptors were taken from a man younger than 35 with glioma. Some clones in this sample may be carry-over from other donors' samples. The CDR3 runs from the conserved cysteine through the conserved F or W. Each record gives: J gene, clone size, D gene, V gene, CDR3 DNA, CDR3 protein. D genes are given only for firm matches. Some rows mark clone size as missing; the rest say once, few, many or name a class of expanded clone.

TRBJ1-2,NA,NA,TRBV19,TGTGCCAGTAGTATAGCCAGGGACTATGGCTACACCTTC,CASSIARDYGYTF
TRBJ1-2,NA,NA,TRBV19,TGTGCCAGTAGTATAAGGAGAGGGAGAGCTAACTATGGCTACACCTTC,CASSIRRGRANYGYTF
TRBJ1-3,NA,NA,TRBV2,TGTGCCAGCGACTTTGGAACCTCTGGAAACACCATATATTTT,CASDFGTSGNTIYF
TRBJ1-1,NA,NA,TRBV7-8,TGTGCCAGCAGCTTTGGGGAGGGTGGGAGGCCCATGACTGAAGCTTTCTTT,CASSFGEGGRPMTEAFF
TRBJ2-7,few,TRBD1,TRBV6-5,TGTGCCAGCAGTTACCTACAGGGACAGGGGTCCCACGAGCAGTACTTC,CASSYLQGQGSHEQYF
TRBJ1-2,NA,NA,TRBV7-9,TGTGCCAGCTTCTCTTTCGGATTTAACTATGGCTACACCTTC,CASFSFGFNYGYTF
TRBJ1-1,few,TRBD1,TRBV2,TGTGCCAGCAGGGACAGGGGTTTCGCTGAAGCTTTCTTT,CASRDRGFAEAFF
TRBJ1-3,NA,NA,TRBV7-2,TGTGCCAGCAGGGTGACCCTCTCTGGAAACACCATATATTTT,CASRVTLSGNTIYF
TRBJ2-3,few,NA,TRBV9,TGTGCCAGCAGCGTAGGGGGCCCCCCGGGCACAGATACGCAGTATTTT,CASSVGGPPGTDTQYF
TRBJ2-4,few,NA,TRBV2,TGTGCCAGCACTGGGCCTAACATTCAGTACTTC,CASTGPNIQYF
TRBJ1-4,NA,NA,TRBV7-9,TGTGCCAGCAGCTCCGGGATAGAAAAACTGTTTTTT,CASSSGIEKLFF
TRBJ1-5,few,NA,TRBV15,TGTGCCACCAGCAGAGATGGAGGGGACCAGCCCCAGCATTTT,CATSRDGGDQPQHF
TRBJ2-7,NA,NA,TRBV5-6,TGTGCCAGCAGCTTGGCGGCCCGTTACGAGCAGTACTTC,CASSLAARYEQYF
TRBJ1-5,NA,TRBD1,TRBV18,TGTGCCAGCTCCCGCACCGGGACAGGGAGTAGAGCCCAGCATTTT,CASSRTGTGSRAQHF
TRBJ1-5,NA,NA,TRBV7-2,TGTGCCAGCAGCTTAGTCGCTGGTATCGTGGATCAGCCCCAGCATTTT,CASSLVAGIVDQPQHF
TRBJ2-7,NA,NA,TRBV10-3,TGTGCCATCTCGATCCGGGACCGAGGCTCCTACGAGCAGTACTTC,CAISIRDRGSYEQYF
TRBJ2-5,NA,TRBD1,TRBV7-9,TGTGCCAGCAGCTCCTCGACAGGGTGGGAGACCCAGTACTTC,CASSSSTGWETQYF
TRBJ1-5,few,NA,TRBV27,TGTGCCAGCAGTTTATCGGGAGTTAGCAATCAGCCCCAGCATTTT,CASSLSGVSNQPQHF
TRBJ1-2,NA,NA,TRBV4-2,TGTGCCAGCAGCCAAAGTCCGACAGTGAGCTTC,CASSQSPTVSF
TRBJ1-1,NA,NA,TRBV19,TGTGCCAGTAGTCCCCGATGGGCCACTGAAGCTTTCTTT,CASSPRWATEAFF
TRBJ1-2,NA,NA,TRBV21-1,TGTGCCACCACGCAAGGGAAAACAACACGGAACTATGGCTACACCTTC,CATTQGKTTRNYGYTF
TRBJ1-4,few,TRBD1,TRBV4-2,TGTGCCAGCAGCCACTGGACAGGCCCTAATGAAAAACTGTTTTTT,CASSHWTGPNEKLFF
TRBJ1-2,NA,NA,TRBV7-2,TGTGCCAGCAGCTCAGAACTGAGGATCGGCTATGGCTACACCTTC,CASSSELRIGYGYTF
TRBJ2-5,NA,NA,TRBV19,TGTGCCAGTAGTGGTCGTAAGGGACGTGGGGAGACCCAGTACTTC,CASSGRKGRGETQYF
TRBJ1-5,NA,NA,TRBV27,TGTGCCAGCACTAAAACAGGGTTTGGCAATCAGCCCCAGCATTTT,CASTKTGFGNQPQHF
TRBJ1-6,NA,NA,TRBV6-1,TGTGCCAGCAAACGGGGTAATGATAATTCACCCCTCCACTTT,CASKRGNDNSPLHF